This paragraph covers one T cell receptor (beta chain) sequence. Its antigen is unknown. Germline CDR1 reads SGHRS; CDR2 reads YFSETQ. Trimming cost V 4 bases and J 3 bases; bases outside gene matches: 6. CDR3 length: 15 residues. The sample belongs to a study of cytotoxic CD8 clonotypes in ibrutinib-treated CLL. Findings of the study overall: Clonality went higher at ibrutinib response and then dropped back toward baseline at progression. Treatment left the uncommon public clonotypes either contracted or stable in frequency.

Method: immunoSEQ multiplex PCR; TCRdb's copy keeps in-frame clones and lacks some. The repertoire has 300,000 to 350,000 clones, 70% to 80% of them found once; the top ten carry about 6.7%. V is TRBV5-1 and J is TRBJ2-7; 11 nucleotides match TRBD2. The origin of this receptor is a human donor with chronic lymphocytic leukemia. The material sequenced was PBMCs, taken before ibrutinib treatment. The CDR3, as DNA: TGCGCCAGCAGCGGCGGGACTAGCGGATTCTACGAGCAGTACTTC. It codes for CASSGGTSGFYEQYF. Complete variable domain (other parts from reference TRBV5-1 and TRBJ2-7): KAGVTQTPRYLIKTRGQQVTLSCSPISGHRSVSWYQQTPGQGLQFLFEYFSETQRNKGNFPGRFSGRQFSNSRSEMNVSTLELGDSALYLCASSGGTSGFYEQYFGPGTRLTVT.